This paragraph reports one T cell receptor beta chain. One end of the junction does not line up with germline, which may come from a read error. This record belongs to a study of Graves' ophthalmopathy and Graves' hyperthyroidism. The TCR beta CDR3 regions underwent amplification from RNA transcripts. Investigators did first-round RT-PCR with HTBI primers, then second-round multiplex PCR. Each CDR3 protein gets one entry after TCRdb re-called the multiplex PCR reads with MiXCR. Among about 740,000 distinct CDR3 sequences listed, roughly 40% were seen once. The germline V gene has CDR1 SEHNR and CDR2 FQNEAQ (reference sequence). The CDR3 length is 20 residues.

The receptor's source is an adult man with Graves' ophthalmopathy. Sequenced: peripheral blood. This chain connects TRBV7-9 to TRBJ1-6; a possible D gene is TRBD1 (5 bases). This chain's CDR3 is CASSQDVPGQTANYNSPLHF. CDR3 bases: TGCGCCAGCAGCCAAGATGTCCCAGGACAAACCGCCAACTATAATTCACCCCTCCACTTT.